The present entry profiles one TCR beta chain with its context. Its antigen is unknown. The record originates from a study of OX40 agonist ivuxolimab in advanced cancers. About the research overall: The patients received agonistic anti-OX40 (CD134) antibody ivuxolimab. In this trial design, patients received ivuxolimab intravenously at 0.01 to 10 mg/kg every 2 weeks.

Sequencing was performed with immunoSEQ multiplex PCR; in TCRdb, only in-frame clones are kept and a portion is missing. Found here are roughly 56,000 clones, 85% to 90% of them singletons; the top ten hold about 0.8%. The V gene's germline CDR1 is SGHRS and CDR2 YFSETQ. Trimming removed 0 bases at V and 4 bases at J, with 8 bases between. The length of the CDR3 is 13 residues. Overall study results and limits: On average, a greater number of expanded clones characterised CD8+ T cells relative to CD4+. The study did not work out the antigen specificity of the expanded peripheral T cells.

The rearrangement uses TRBV5-1 and TRBJ2-7; D not certain. The sample consisted of CD4+ or CD8+ T cells sorted from blood, taken in a trial of the OX40 agonist ivuxolimab. The sequence came from an adult with an advanced solid tumor such as melanoma, head and neck, liver or kidney cancer. The CDR3 protein is CASSLEGSYEQYF. In DNA, the CDR3 is TGCGCCAGCAGCTTGGAGGGTAGTTACGAGCAGTACTTC. The whole variable domain, filled in from reference TRBV5-1 and TRBJ2-7, reads KAGVTQTPRYLIKTRGQQVTLSCSPISGHRSVSWYQQTPGQGLQFLFEYFSETQRNKGNFPGRFSGRQFSNSRSEMNVSTLELGDSALYLCASSLEGSYEQYFGPGTRLTVT.